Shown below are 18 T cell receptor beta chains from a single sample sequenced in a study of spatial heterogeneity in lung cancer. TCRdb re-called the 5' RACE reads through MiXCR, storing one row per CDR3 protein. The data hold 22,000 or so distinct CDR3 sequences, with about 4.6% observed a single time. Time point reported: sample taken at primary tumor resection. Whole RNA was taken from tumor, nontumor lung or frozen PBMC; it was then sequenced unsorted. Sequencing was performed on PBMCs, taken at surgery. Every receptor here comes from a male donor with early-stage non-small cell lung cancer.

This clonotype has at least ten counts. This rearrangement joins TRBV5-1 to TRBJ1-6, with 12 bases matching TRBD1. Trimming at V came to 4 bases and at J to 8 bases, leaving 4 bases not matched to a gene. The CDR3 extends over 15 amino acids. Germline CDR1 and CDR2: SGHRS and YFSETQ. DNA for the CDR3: TGCGCCAGCAGCACCGGGACAGGGGGCTATTCACCCCTCCACTTT. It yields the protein CASSTGTGGYSPLHF.

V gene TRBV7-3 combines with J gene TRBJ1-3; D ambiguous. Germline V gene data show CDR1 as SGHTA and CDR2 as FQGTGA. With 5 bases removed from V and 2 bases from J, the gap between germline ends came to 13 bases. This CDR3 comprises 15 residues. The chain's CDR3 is CASSPGFGAGNTIYF. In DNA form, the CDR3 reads TGTGCCAGCAGCCCGGGATTCGGGGCTGGAAACACCATATATTTT. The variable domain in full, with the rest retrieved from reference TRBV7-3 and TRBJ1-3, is GAGVSQTPSNKVTEKGKYVELRCDPISGHTALYWYRQSLGQGPEFLIYFQGTGAADDSGLPNDRFFAVRPEGSVSTLKIQRTERGDSAVYLCASSPGFGAGNTIYFGEGSWLTVV.

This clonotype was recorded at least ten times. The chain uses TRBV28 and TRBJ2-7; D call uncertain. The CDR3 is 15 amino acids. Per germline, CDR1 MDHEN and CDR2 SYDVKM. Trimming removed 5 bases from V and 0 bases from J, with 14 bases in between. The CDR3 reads CASSPNVGNSYEQYF. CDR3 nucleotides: TGTGCCAGCAGTCCGAATGTCGGCAACTCCTACGAGCAGTACTTC. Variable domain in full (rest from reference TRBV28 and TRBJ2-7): DVKVTQSSRYLVKRTGEKVFLECVQDMDHENMFWYRQDPGLGLRLIYFSYDVKMKEKGDIPEGYSVSREKKERFSLILESASTNQTSMYLCASSPNVGNSYEQYFGPGTRLTVT.

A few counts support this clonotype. CDR3 protein: CASSYRDNEQFF. The CDR3 DNA is TGTGCCAGCAGTTATCGAGACAATGAGCAGTTCTTC. This chain uses TRBV6-2 or TRBV6-3 with TRBJ2-1, with D unclear. V lost 3 bases and J 5 bases, leaving 5 bases between the germline ends. Germline V gene data show CDR1 as MNHEY and CDR2 as SVGEGT. The CDR3 extends over 12 amino acids.

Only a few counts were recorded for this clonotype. The CDR3 DNA is TGTGCCAGCAGTCGTCGGGACAGGGGGTTTGAGACCCAGTACTTC. Protein: CASSRRDRGFETQYF. The rearrangement uses TRBV27 and TRBJ2-5; 11 nucleotides line up with TRBD1. In germline, CDR1 is MNHEY, CDR2 SMNVEV (reference sequence). V lost 5 bases, J lost 5 bases, and 7 bases stayed unmatched. CDR3 length: 15 amino acids.

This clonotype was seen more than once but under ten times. The CDR3 bases are TGTGCCAGCAGCTTATTTGATGCCCAGACCCAGTACTTC. This gives the protein CASSLFDAQTQYF. The V and J genes are TRBV7-2 and TRBJ2-5; no reliable D call. CDR3 size: 13 residues. The germline V gene encodes CDR1 SGHTA and CDR2 FQGNSA. Trimming shortened V by 2 bases and J by 6 bases, and 10 bases separated the two germline ends.

CDR3 sequence reads: CASSPTGNYEQYF. DNA for the CDR3: TGTGCCAGCAGTCCGACAGGGAACTACGAGCAGTACTTC. The V call is TRBV28, the J call TRBJ2-7, with 7 bases fitting TRBD1. CDR1 and CDR2 (germline): MDHEN, SYDVKM. The CDR3 extends over 13 amino acids. V gave up 5 bases and J gave up 3 bases; unmatched junction bases: 4.

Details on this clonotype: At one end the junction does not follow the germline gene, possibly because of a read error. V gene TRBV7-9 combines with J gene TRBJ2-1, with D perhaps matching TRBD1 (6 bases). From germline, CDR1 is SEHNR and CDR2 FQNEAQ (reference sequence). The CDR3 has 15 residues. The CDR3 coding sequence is TGTACCAGCAGCCGTACCGGGACAAACTACAATGAGCAGTTCTTC. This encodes CTSSRTGTNYNEQFF.

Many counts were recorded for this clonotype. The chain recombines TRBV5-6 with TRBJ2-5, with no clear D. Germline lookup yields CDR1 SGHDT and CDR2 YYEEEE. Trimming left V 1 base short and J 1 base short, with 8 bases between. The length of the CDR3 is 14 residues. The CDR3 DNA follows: TGTGCCAGCAGCTTGTGGTGGGCCCAAGAGACCCAGTACTTC. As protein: CASSLWWAQETQYF.

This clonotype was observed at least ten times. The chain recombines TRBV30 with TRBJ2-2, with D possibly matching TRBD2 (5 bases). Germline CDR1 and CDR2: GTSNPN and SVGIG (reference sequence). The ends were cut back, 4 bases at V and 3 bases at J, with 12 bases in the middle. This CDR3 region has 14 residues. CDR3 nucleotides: TGTGCCTGGACCGCGGGTGTTTACACCGGGGAGCTGTTTTTT. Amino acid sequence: CAWTAGVYTGELFF.

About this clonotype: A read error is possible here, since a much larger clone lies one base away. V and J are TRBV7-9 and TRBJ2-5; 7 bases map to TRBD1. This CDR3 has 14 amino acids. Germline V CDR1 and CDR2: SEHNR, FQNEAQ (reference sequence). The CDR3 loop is CVSSSLRDRETQYF. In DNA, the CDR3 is TGTGTCAGCAGCTCCCTCAGGGACAGAGAGACCCAGTACTTC.

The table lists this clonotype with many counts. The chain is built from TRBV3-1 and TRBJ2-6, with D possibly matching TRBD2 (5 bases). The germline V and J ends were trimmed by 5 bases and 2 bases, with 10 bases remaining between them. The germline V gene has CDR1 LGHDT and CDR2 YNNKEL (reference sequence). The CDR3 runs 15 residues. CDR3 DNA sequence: TGTGCCAGCAGCTTGGGAGCTGCTGGGGCCAACGTCCTGACTTTC. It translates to CASSLGAAGANVLTF.

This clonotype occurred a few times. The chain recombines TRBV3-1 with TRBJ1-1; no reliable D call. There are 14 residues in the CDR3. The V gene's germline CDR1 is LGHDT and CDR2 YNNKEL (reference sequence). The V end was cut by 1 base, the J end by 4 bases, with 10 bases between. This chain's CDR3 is CASSQGMGTTEAFF. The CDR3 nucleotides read TGTGCCAGCAGCCAAGGAATGGGTACCACTGAAGCTTTCTTT.

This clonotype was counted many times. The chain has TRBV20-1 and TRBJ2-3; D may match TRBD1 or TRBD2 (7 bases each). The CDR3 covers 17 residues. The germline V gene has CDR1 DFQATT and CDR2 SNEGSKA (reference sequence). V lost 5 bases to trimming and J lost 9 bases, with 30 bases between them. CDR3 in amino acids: CSASDRVLAASKDTQYF. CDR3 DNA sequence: TGCAGTGCTTCAGACAGGGTTCTAGCGGCCTCTAAAGACACGCAGTATTTT.

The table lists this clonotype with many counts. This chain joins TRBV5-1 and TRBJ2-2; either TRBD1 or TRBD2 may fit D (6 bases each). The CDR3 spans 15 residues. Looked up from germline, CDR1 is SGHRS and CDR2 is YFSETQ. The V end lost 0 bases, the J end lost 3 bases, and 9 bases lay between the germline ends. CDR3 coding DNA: TGCGCCAGCAGCTTGGCGGGGGCTGACACCGGGGAGCTGTTTTTT. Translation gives CASSLAGADTGELFF. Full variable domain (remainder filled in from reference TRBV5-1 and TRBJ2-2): KAGVTQTPRYLIKTRGQQVTLSCSPISGHRSVSWYQQTPGQGLQFLFEYFSETQRNKGNFPGRFSGRQFSNSRSEMNVSTLELGDSALYLCASSLAGADTGELFFGEGSRLTVL.

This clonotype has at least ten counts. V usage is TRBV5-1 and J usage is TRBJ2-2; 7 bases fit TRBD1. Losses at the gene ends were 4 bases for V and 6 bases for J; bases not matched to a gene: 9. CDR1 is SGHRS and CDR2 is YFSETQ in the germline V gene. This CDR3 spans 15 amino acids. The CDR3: CASSPMTGQAGELFF. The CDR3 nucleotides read TGCGCCAGCAGCCCAATGACAGGGCAGGCCGGGGAGCTGTTTTTT.

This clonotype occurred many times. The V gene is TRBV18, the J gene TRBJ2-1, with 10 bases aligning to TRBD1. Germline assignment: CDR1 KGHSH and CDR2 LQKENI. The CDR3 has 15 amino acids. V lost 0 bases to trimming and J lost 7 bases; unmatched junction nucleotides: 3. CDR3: CASSPPGDRGNEQFF. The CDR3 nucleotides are TGTGCCAGCTCACCACCTGGGGACAGGGGAAATGAGCAGTTCTTC.

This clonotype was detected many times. Written as DNA, the CDR3 is TGTGCCAGCAACACGGGCGACTATGGCTACACCTTC. Its protein product is CASNTGDYGYTF. V and J are TRBV6-1 and TRBJ1-2; no definite D call. Trimming removed 7 bases from V and 3 bases from J, with 9 bases in between. Germline V gene data show CDR1 as MNHNS and CDR2 as SASEGT. The CDR3 is 12 amino acids.